One and the same sample provided the 21 T cell receptor beta chains below, sequenced in a study of Ad26.COV2.S vaccination and SARS-CoV-2 variants. The treatment here: 15 to 20 received Ad26.COV2.S at low or high dose, single or two shots; 5 received placebo; per-sample allocation not given. Samples were taken on day 63 after the first vaccine or placebo injection. Repertoires were generated with immunoSEQ multiplex PCR, while TCRdb's copy carries only in-frame clones and drops some. The sample lists roughly 320,000 clones, approximately 80% occurring once. The starting material was peripheral blood, obtained in a trial of Ad26.COV2.S vaccine versus placebo. The receptors come from a person between 18 and 65 years old who received the Ad26.COV2.S COVID-19 vaccine or a placebo.

This chain joins TRBV2 and TRBJ2-1; tentatively, D is TRBD1 or TRBD2 (5 bases each). V lost 4 bases, J lost 10 bases, and 11 bases lay in between. Germline CDR1 is SNHLY and CDR2 is FYNNEI. The CDR3 contains 12 residues. CDR3 loop: CASSGTGTEQFF. The CDR3 region has the DNA TGTGCCAGCAGTGGTACCGGGACCGAGCAGTTCTTC.

This chain uses TRBV27 with TRBJ2-3; TRBD2 is a possible D gene (5 bases). Trimming removed 0 bases from V and 6 bases from J, with 7 bases in between. Germline V gives CDR1 MNHEY, CDR2 SMNVEV (reference sequence). This CDR3 has 13 residues. CDR3 bases: TGTGCCAGCAGTTTATCGGAGGACGATACGCAGTATTTT. It codes for CASSLSEDDTQYF.

The CDR3 DNA sequence: TGTGCCAGTAGTAAAGGGAGCTTCTATGGCTACACCTTC. Encoded protein: CASSKGSFYGYTF. The rearrangement joins TRBV19 to TRBJ1-2; D is unresolved. Germline CDR1 is LNHDA and CDR2 is SQIVND (reference sequence). The germline V and J ends were trimmed by 4 bases and 4 bases, with 10 bases remaining between them. CDR3 length: 13 residues.

The genes are TRBV2 and TRBJ1-4, with TRBD1 matching over 9 bases. The CDR3 runs to 15 residues. Germline V gene data show CDR1 as SNHLY and CDR2 as FYNNEI. Trimming took 1 base from V and 8 from J; bases not matched to a gene: 5. CDR3: CASSEDRGLGEKLFF. In DNA form, the CDR3 reads TGTGCCAGCAGTGAAGACAGGGGGCTCGGGGAAAAACTGTTTTTT.

The genes are TRBV28 and TRBJ1-2; D unclear. The CDR3 sequence is 14 residues long. Trimming stripped 3 bases from V and 4 bases from J, with 12 bases between. The germline V gene has CDR1 MDHEN and CDR2 SYDVKM. CDR3 region: CASSLNSQTYGYTF. The CDR3 DNA reads as TGTGCCAGCAGTTTGAACAGCCAAACCTATGGCTACACCTTC.

J is TRBJ1-6 and V is TRBV5-1, with 11 bases that match TRBD1. The V segment lost 4 bases and the J segment 2 bases; nucleotides outside the gene matches: 5. The length of the CDR3 is 17 residues. The germline gives CDR1 SGHRS, CDR2 YFSETQ. The CDR3 DNA follows: TGCGCCAGCAGCAGAGGACAGGGGGCACCCTATAATTCACCCCTCCACTTT. Its translation is CASSRGQGAPYNSPLHF. Filled out from reference TRBV5-1 and TRBJ1-6, the complete variable domain reads KAGVTQTPRYLIKTRGQQVTLSCSPISGHRSVSWYQQTPGQGLQFLFEYFSETQRNKGNFPGRFSGRQFSNSRSEMNVSTLELGDSALYLCASSRGQGAPYNSPLHFGNGTRLTVT.

The CDR3 coding sequence is TGTGCCAGCAGTGTCAGCGGGGGGGCGGAAGAGACCCAGTACTTC. As protein: CASSVSGGAEETQYF. The genes are TRBV7-9 and TRBJ2-5; 10 positions match TRBD2. The V gene end was trimmed by 6 bases and the J gene end by 3 bases; junction bases not matched to a gene: 7. Germline V lookup: CDR1 SEHNR, CDR2 FQNEAQ (reference sequence). CDR3 length: 15 amino acids.

V usage is TRBV10-3 and J usage is TRBJ1-2, with TRBD1 matching 12 bases. The CDR3 totals 17 residues. The junction had 12 bases not matched to a gene; V was cut back by 2 bases and J by 8 bases. CDR1 ENHRY and CDR2 SYGVKD come from the germline V gene. CDR3 loop: CAISEGGQGARLSGYTF. The CDR3 coding sequence is TGTGCCATCAGTGAGGGGGGACAGGGGGCAAGGCTAAGCGGCTACACCTTC.

The chain employs TRBV28 and TRBJ1-1, with no clear D. Trimming removed 6 bases at V and 5 bases at J, with 10 bases between. There are 12 residues in the CDR3. Germline assignment: CDR1 MDHEN and CDR2 SYDVKM. CDR3 amino acids: CASREGLTEAFF. In nucleotides, the CDR3 is TGTGCCAGCAGGGAGGGATTGACTGAAGCTTTCTTT.

V and J are TRBV19 and TRBJ1-3; D is undetermined. The V gene's germline CDR1 is LNHDA and CDR2 SQIVND (reference sequence). V lost 1 base and J 3 bases, leaving 7 bases between the germline ends. The CDR3 consists of 14 residues. The CDR3 sequence: CASSIAGDGNTIYF. In DNA form, the CDR3 reads TGTGCCAGTAGTATAGCGGGCGATGGAAACACCATATATTTT.

The chain employs TRBV7-2 and TRBJ2-3; no clear D. V lost 5 bases to trimming and J lost 4 bases, with 19 bases between them. Germline assignment: CDR1 SGHTA and CDR2 FQGNSA. The CDR3 length is 16 residues. The CDR3 DNA sequence: TGTGCCAGCAGCCCCCAGGCTCATCGGATGCCAGATACGCAGTATTTT. Translating it yields CASSPQAHRMPDTQYF.

The count of this clone is one. The chain couples TRBV6-5 to TRBJ1-3; unclear D gene. This CDR3 has 14 residues. V lost 4 bases to trimming and J lost 0 bases, with 7 bases between them. Germline V CDR1 and CDR2: MNHEY, SVGAGI. CDR3 sequence reads: CASSFRSSGNTIYF. The CDR3 nucleotides read TGTGCCAGCAGTTTTAGAAGCTCTGGAAACACCATATATTTT.

The chain recombines TRBV11-2 with TRBJ2-1; 9 bases map to TRBD2. The J segment lost 3 bases and the V segment lost 5 bases, leaving 8 bases of the junction unmatched. This CDR3 comprises 16 residues. The germline gives CDR1 SGHAT, CDR2 FQNNGV. In DNA, the CDR3 is TGTGCCAGCAGCCTATCCGGGACTAGCTACTACAATGAGCAGTTCTTC. Its protein is CASSLSGTSYYNEQFF. Looking up the rest from reference TRBV11-2 and TRBJ2-1 gives the full variable domain: EAGVAQSPRYKIIEKRQSVAFWCNPISGHATLYWYQQILGQGPKLLIQFQNNGVVDDSQLPKDRFSAERLKGVDSTLKIQPAKLEDSAVYLCASSLSGTSYYNEQFFGPGTRLTVL.

This clone was detected a few times. V gene TRBV5-6 combines with J gene TRBJ2-7; D remains unclear. V was cut by 1 base and J by 4 bases, with 12 bases left in between. The CDR3 runs 14 residues. Germline V CDR1 and CDR2: SGHDT, YYEEEE. Here the CDR3 DNA reads TGTGCCAGCAGCTTGTTTGGGAATCGGTACGAGCAGTACTTC. Its translation is CASSLFGNRYEQYF.

Of note for this clone: The sample holds other DNA sequences that translate to the same CDR3. The genes are TRBV15 and TRBJ1-1; no firm D call. Germline V gives CDR1 LNHNV, CDR2 YYDKDF (reference sequence). The length of the CDR3 is 13 residues. Trimming shortened V by 6 bases and J by 0 bases, and 8 bases separated the two germline ends. Here the CDR3 reads CATSHSLNTEAFF. The CDR3 DNA sequence: TGTGCCACCAGTCATTCACTGAACACTGAAGCTTTCTTT.

The V and J genes are TRBV25-1 and TRBJ2-7, with TRBD1 matching over 10 bases. The CDR3 loop spans 15 amino acids. The J segment lost 6 bases and the V segment lost 4 bases, leaving 9 bases of the junction unmatched. Germline values: CDR1 MGHDK, CDR2 SYGVNS. The CDR3 here is CASSAWGQGNAEQYF. The CDR3 DNA sequence: TGTGCCAGCAGTGCGTGGGGACAGGGGAACGCCGAGCAGTACTTC.

The chain recombines TRBV5-1 with TRBJ2-7, with 9 nucleotides matching TRBD2. Germline values: CDR1 SGHRS, CDR2 YFSETQ. Germline trimming cut 0 bases from V and 0 bases from J; bases unmatched to any gene: 10. This CDR3 region has 18 residues. DNA for the CDR3: TGCGCCAGCAGCTTGGCGCCTAGCGGGGACTCTATCTCCTACGAGCAGTACTTC. Translation gives CASSLAPSGDSISYEQYF. Filled out from reference TRBV5-1 and TRBJ2-7, the complete variable domain reads KAGVTQTPRYLIKTRGQQVTLSCSPISGHRSVSWYQQTPGQGLQFLFEYFSETQRNKGNFPGRFSGRQFSNSRSEMNVSTLELGDSALYLCASSLAPSGDSISYEQYFGPGTRLTVT.

This clone has just one count. V is TRBV29-1 and J is TRBJ2-7, with D possibly matching TRBD1 (6 bases). Germline V CDR1 and CDR2: SQVTM, ANQGSEA. V lost 7 bases and J 4 bases, leaving 14 bases between the germline ends. CDR3 length: 12 amino acids. The CDR3 DNA sequence: TGCAGCGCCACTCGGACAGAGTACGAGCAGTACTTC. Its translation: CSATRTEYEQYF.

The chain uses TRBV27 and TRBJ2-7; 8 bases fit TRBD1. The V gene's germline CDR1 is MNHEY and CDR2 SMNVEV (reference sequence). The CDR3 consists of 13 residues. Unmatched junction bases numbered 5, after V lost 5 bases and J lost 5 bases. The CDR3 coding sequence is TGTGCCAGCAGTGCGACAGGGGACCACGAGCAGTACTTC. This sequence encodes CASSATGDHEQYF.

V and J are TRBV2 and TRBJ2-2, with 8 bases lining up with TRBD2. The V and J ends lost 3 bases and 6 bases, in that order; junction bases with no gene match: 6. Germline V gives CDR1 SNHLY, CDR2 FYNNEI. This CDR3 has 15 residues. CDR3 in amino acids: CASSEVIAGSGELFF. The CDR3 coding sequence is TGTGCCAGCAGTGAGGTTATAGCGGGGTCCGGGGAGCTGTTTTTT.

This chain uses TRBV6-4 with TRBJ1-5, with TRBD1 as a possible D gene (5 bases). From germline, CDR1 is MRHNA and CDR2 SNTAGT. V lost 0 bases and J lost 10, with 10 bases in between. The CDR3 consists of 13 residues. CDR3: CASSDSGVGPQHF. The CDR3 DNA reads as TGTGCCAGCAGTGACTCGGGGGTGGGACCCCAGCATTTT.